Included here is one TCR beta chain sequence, with context. The data belong to a study of identifying expanded T cells in peripheral blood. Clones were read by immunoSEQ multiplex PCR, and TCRdb kept only the in-frame ones, dropping some. The sample includes more than 70,000 clones, roughly 86% of them seen just once. J lost 5 bases, V lost 4 bases, and 9 bases had no gene match. The CDR3 totals 15 residues. Germline values: CDR1 LNHDA, CDR2 SQIVND (reference sequence). V is TRBV19 and J is TRBJ2-5, with 8 bases that match TRBD1. Material for sequencing was blood. The source of this sequence is a person between 18 and 75 years old in good health. CDR3 region: CASSTLDRVGETQYF. CDR3 in DNA: TGTGCCAGTAGTACCCTGGACAGGGTGGGGGAGACCCAGTACTTC.